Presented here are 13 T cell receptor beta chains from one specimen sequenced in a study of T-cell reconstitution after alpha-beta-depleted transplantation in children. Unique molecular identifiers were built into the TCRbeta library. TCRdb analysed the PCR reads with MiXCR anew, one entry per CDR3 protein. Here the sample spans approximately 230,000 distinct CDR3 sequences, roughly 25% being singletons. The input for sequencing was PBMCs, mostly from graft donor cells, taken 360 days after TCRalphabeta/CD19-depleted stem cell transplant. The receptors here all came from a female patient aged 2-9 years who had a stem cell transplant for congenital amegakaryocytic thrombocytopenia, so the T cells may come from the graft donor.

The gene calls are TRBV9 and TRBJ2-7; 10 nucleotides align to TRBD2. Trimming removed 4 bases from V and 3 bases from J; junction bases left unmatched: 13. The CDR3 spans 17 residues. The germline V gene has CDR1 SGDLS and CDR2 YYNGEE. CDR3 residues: CASSPRTSLAGSYEQYF. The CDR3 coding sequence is TGTGCCAGCAGCCCCAGAACCTCACTAGCGGGGAGCTACGAGCAGTACTTC.

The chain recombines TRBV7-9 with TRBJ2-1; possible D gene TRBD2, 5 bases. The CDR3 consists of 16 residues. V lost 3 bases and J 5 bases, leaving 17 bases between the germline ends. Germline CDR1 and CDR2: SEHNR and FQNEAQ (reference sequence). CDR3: CASSLAGTSLNNEQFF. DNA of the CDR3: TGTGCCAGCAGCTTGGCCGGAACTAGTCTGAACAATGAGCAGTTCTTC.

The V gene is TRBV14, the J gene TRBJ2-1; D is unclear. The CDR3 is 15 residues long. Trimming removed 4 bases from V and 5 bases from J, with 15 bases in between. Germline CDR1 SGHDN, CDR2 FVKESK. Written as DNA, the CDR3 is TGTGCCAGCAGCCGAGATATAAGACGAAACAATGAGCAGTTCTTC. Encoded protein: CASSRDIRRNNEQFF.

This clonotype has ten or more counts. The CDR3 coding sequence is TGTGCCAGCAGTTTCCAGGCCTATGGCTACACCTTC. Protein product: CASSFQAYGYTF. This chain links TRBV28 with TRBJ1-2; no definite D call. V shed 3 bases and J shed 4 bases, with 6 bases lying between them. The V gene's germline CDR1 is MDHEN and CDR2 SYDVKM. The CDR3 totals 12 residues.

In nucleotides, the CDR3 is TGCAGCGTTGAAGATCGGGGCAGGGGGAAACGGAACACTGAAGCTTTCTTT. Protein: CSVEDRGRGKRNTEAFF. The chain has TRBV29-1 and TRBJ1-1; 7 nucleotides agree with TRBD1. The CDR3 runs 17 residues. The germline V gene encodes CDR1 SQVTM and CDR2 ANQGSEA. V shed 0 bases and J 1 base; nucleotides not matched to a gene: 11.

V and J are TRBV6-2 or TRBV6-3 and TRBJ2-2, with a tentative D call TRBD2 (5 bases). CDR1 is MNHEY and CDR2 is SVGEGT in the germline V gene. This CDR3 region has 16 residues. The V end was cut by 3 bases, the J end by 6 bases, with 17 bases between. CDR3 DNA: TGTGCCAGCAGTTATCCTGTGGGCGGGTACCCCGGGGAGCTGTTTTTT. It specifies CASSYPVGGYPGELFF.

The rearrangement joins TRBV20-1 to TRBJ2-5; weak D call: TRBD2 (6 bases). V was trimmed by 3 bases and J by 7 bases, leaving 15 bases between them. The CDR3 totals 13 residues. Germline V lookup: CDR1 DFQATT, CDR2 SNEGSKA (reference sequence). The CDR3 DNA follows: TGCAGTGCTAGTCCCAAGCTCGGGGGGACCCAGTACTTC. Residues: CSASPKLGGTQYF.

CDR3 loop: CASSLEDRAGGTGELFF. The CDR3, as DNA: TGTGCCAGCAGTTTAGAGGATAGGGCAGGGGGCACCGGGGAGCTGTTTTTT. The rearrangement uses TRBV12-3 or TRBV12-4 and TRBJ2-2, with TRBD1 matching over 7 bases. The V and J ends lost 1 base and 4 bases, in that order; junction bases with no gene match: 9. This CDR3 contains 17 residues.

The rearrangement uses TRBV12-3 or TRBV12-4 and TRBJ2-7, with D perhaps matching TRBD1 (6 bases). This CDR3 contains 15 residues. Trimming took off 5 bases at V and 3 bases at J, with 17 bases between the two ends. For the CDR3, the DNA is TGTGCCAGCAGTGACTACGGGACAACCTACTACGAGCAGTACTTC. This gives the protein CASSDYGTTYYEQYF.

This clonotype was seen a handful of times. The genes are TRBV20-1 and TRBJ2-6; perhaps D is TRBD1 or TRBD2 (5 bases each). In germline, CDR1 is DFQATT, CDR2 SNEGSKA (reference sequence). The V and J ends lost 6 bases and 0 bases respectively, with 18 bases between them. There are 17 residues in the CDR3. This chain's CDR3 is CSAFERDPISGANVLTF. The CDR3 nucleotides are TGCAGTGCCTTTGAACGGGACCCCATCTCTGGGGCCAACGTCCTGACTTTC.

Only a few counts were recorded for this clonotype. The CDR3 DNA sequence: TGTGCCAGCAGTTTGACTAGCGGATCAGATACGCAGTATTTT. Translating it yields CASSLTSGSDTQYF. The gene calls are TRBV12-3 or TRBV12-4 and TRBJ2-3, with TRBD2 matching 9 bases. J lost 4 bases, V lost 3 bases, and 2 bases had no gene match. This CDR3 is built from 14 residues.

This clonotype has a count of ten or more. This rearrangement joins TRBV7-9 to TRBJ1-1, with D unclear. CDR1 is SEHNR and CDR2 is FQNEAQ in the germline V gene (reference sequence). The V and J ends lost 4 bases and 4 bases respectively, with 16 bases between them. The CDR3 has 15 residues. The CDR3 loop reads CASSSTGVWGTEAFF. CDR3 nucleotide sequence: TGTGCCAGCAGCTCCACCGGGGTCTGGGGCACTGAAGCTTTCTTT. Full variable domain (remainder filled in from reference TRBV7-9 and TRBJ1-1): DTGVSQNPRHKITKRGQNVTFRCDPISEHNRLYWYRQTLGQGPEFLTYFQNEAQLEKSRLLSDRFSAERPKGSFSTLEIQRTEQGDSAMYLCASSSTGVWGTEAFFGQGTRLTVV.

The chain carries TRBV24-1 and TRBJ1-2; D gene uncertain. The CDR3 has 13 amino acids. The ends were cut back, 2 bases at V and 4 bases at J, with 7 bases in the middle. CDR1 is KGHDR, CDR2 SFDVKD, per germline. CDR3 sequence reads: CATSDWGSYGYTF. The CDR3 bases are TGTGCCACCAGTGATTGGGGTTCCTATGGCTACACCTTC.